The 5 T cell receptor beta chains given below trace back to one sample, sequenced in a study of persistence of HIV-infected CD4 T cells. Their cognate antigens are unknown. This nonspecific control used anti-CD3/anti-CD28 bead stimulation of CD4+ T cells. Sorting selected CD4+ T cells upregulating both CD40 ligand and CD69. Sequencing used immunoSEQ version 4 in survey mode. This table comes from immunoSEQ multiplex PCR, and its TCRdb copy is limited to in-frame clones, with some not included. The data show around 40,000 clones, with 80% to 90% seen just once and just over 1% held by the top ten. The sequencing used CD4+ T cells sorted from PBMCs after roughly 18-hour stimulation, collected from a patient who received antiretroviral therapy. The origin of the receptors is an adult man with HIV who was CMV-seropositive.

J is TRBJ1-5 and V is TRBV2, with 10 bases fitting TRBD1. From germline, CDR1 is SNHLY and CDR2 FYNNEI. This CDR3 has 14 amino acids. J lost 3 bases, V lost 7 bases, and 3 bases had no gene match. The DNA for the CDR3 is TGTGCCAGCAACCGACAGGGGGCCAATCAGCCCCAGCATTTT. This gives the protein CASNRQGANQPQHF.

V gene TRBV4-1 combines with J gene TRBJ1-1, with a tentative D call TRBD1 (5 bases). In germline, CDR1 is MGHRA, CDR2 YSYEKL. The CDR3 consists of 17 residues. The V and J ends lost 0 bases and 0 bases respectively, with 14 bases between them. This CDR3 reads CASSQDVAGFVNTEAFF. In DNA form, the CDR3 reads TGCGCCAGCAGCCAAGATGTAGCAGGGTTCGTGAACACTGAAGCTTTCTTT.

The rearrangement joins TRBV25-1 to TRBJ2-7; no clear D gene. V lost 3 bases and J lost 2, with 11 bases in between. The germline V gene has CDR1 MGHDK and CDR2 SYGVNS. CDR3 length equals 14 residues. The DNA for the CDR3 is TGTGCCAGCAGTGATAAGGAGCCCACCTACGAGCAGTACTTC. Translation gives CASSDKEPTYEQYF.

In this sample, this clone turned up once. V and J are TRBV5-1 and TRBJ2-3, with D possibly TRBD2 on 5 matching bases. This CDR3 has 17 amino acids. Trimming left V 1 base short and J 3 bases short, with 18 bases between. The V gene's germline CDR1 is SGHRS and CDR2 YFSETQ. The CDR3 nucleotides read TGCGCCAGCAGCTTGTCAACAGTGGTTGGGAGAACAGATACGCAGTATTTT. Its translation: CASSLSTVVGRTDTQYF.

Points on this clone: An end of the junction differs from the germline gene, which may be a read error. The chain joins TRBV6-5 to TRBJ2-7; 10 positions agree with TRBD1. CDR1 MNHEY and CDR2 SVGAGI come from the germline V gene. The CDR3 consists of 15 residues. CDR3 sequence reads: CANSKTGGLSYEQYF. The CDR3, as DNA: TGTGCCAACAGTAAGACAGGGGGCCTCTCCTACGAGCAGTACTTC.